Listed here are 8 T cell receptor beta chains from one sample, sequenced in a study of beta chain features in type 1 diabetes. Reverse transcription of all isolated RNA meant that expressed TCRB transcripts were sequenced. Sequencing was performed with immunoSEQ multiplex PCR; in TCRdb, only in-frame clones are kept and a portion is missing. The sample has roughly 450,000 clones, about an eighth seen once. The sample taken for sequencing was naive CD4+ T cells from blood. The origin of the receptors is a young woman in good health.

This clone appeared a single time. V is TRBV11-1 and J is TRBJ1-2; tentatively, D is TRBD1 (6 bases). The CDR3 has 16 amino acids. In germline, CDR1 is SGHAT, CDR2 FQDESV (reference sequence). Trimming left V 5 bases short and J 5 bases short, with 21 bases between. For the CDR3, the DNA is TGTGCCAGCAGCCCTATCGACAGGCTGGGGTCATATGGCTACACCTTC. Amino acid sequence: CASSPIDRLGSYGYTF.

The rearrangement joins TRBV7-9 to TRBJ1-3, with D tentatively TRBD1 (6 bases). This CDR3 has 15 amino acids. Germline CDR1 is SEHNR and CDR2 is FQNEAQ (reference sequence). V was trimmed by 5 bases and J by 0 bases, leaving 11 bases between them. DNA of the CDR3: TGTGCCAGCAGCCCCACAGGGCTCTCTGGAAACACCATATATTTT. The encoded protein is CASSPTGLSGNTIYF.

This clone was seen only a few times. At the DNA level, this CDR3 is encoded by other sequences in the same sample as well. The chain has TRBV18 and TRBJ2-5, with D possibly matching TRBD1 (6 bases). Germline lookup yields CDR1 KGHSH and CDR2 LQKENI. The CDR3 loop spans 13 amino acids. V was trimmed by 4 bases and J by 1 base, leaving 7 bases between them. The CDR3 nucleotides read TGTGCCAGCTCACGGACAGTCCAAGAGACCCAGTACTTC. It yields the protein CASSRTVQETQYF.

This clone was counted a few times. The V and J genes are TRBV6-4 and TRBJ2-1, with D tentatively TRBD1 (7 bases). Per germline, CDR1 MRHNA and CDR2 SNTAGT. The CDR3 is 12 amino acids. Deletions cut 4 bases from V and 9 bases from J, with 10 bases between. The CDR3 region has the DNA TGTGCCAGCAGTGCAGGGGGAGGTGAGCAGTTCTTC. Translating it yields CASSAGGGEQFF.

The rearrangement links TRBV10-3 to TRBJ1-2, with D uncertain. Trimming removed 5 bases from V and 0 bases from J, with 19 bases in between. Germline V gene lookup returns CDR1 ENHRY and CDR2 SYGVKD. The CDR3 length is 17 residues. The CDR3: CAISHPRSRDTNYGYTF. CDR3 sequence (DNA): TGTGCCATCAGTCATCCCAGGAGCAGAGATACTAACTATGGCTACACCTTC.

This chain joins TRBV7-2 and TRBJ1-3; no clear D gene. Trimming took 5 bases from V and 0 from J, leaving 8 bases between them. CDR1 is SGHTA and CDR2 is FQGNSA in the germline V gene. The CDR3 is 14 residues long. The CDR3 nucleotides read TGTGCCAGCAGCCAGCGGAACTCTGGAAACACCATATATTTT. Protein: CASSQRNSGNTIYF.

In its sample, this clone was seen a few times. The chain joins TRBV9 to TRBJ2-3; D tentatively fits TRBD1 or TRBD2 (5 bases each). V lost 4 bases and J lost 5, with 14 bases in between. The CDR3 has 14 amino acids. In germline, CDR1 is SGDLS, CDR2 YYNGEE. The CDR3 DNA is TGTGCCAGCAGCCCAGGGAGTGGGGTAGATACGCAGTATTTT. This translates into CASSPGSGVDTQYF. The full variable domain, its missing parts supplied by reference TRBV9 and TRBJ2-3, is DSGVTQTPKHLITATGQRVTLRCSPRSGDLSVYWYQQSLDQGLQFLIQYYNGEERAKGNILERFSAQQFPDLHSELNLSSLELGDSALYFCASSPGSGVDTQYFGPGTRLTVL.

The CDR3 DNA follows: TGTGCCAGCAGTCCTAGCGCGGGAATTGAGCAGTTCTTC. This translates into CASSPSAGIEQFF. The chain has TRBV7-3 and TRBJ2-1, with D perhaps TRBD2 (6 bases). From germline, CDR1 is SGHTA and CDR2 FQGTGA. Trimming pared 6 bases from V and 9 bases from J, leaving 15 bases between. The CDR3 spans 13 residues.